One and the same sample provided the 4 T cell receptor beta chains below, sequenced in a study of blood T cell repertoires in COVID-19. Repertoires were generated with immunoSEQ multiplex PCR, while TCRdb's copy carries only in-frame clones and drops some. The repertoire holds some 150,000 clones, with around 87% as singletons. The sequencing sample was made of peripheral blood. The receptors were gathered from a man aged 18 to 30 with active or convalescent COVID-19.

The chain has TRBV27 and TRBJ2-1; 10 nucleotides align to TRBD2. The germline V gene has CDR1 MNHEY and CDR2 SMNVEV (reference sequence). The CDR3 contains 19 residues. The J segment lost 0 bases and the V segment lost 9 bases, leaving 17 bases of the junction unmatched. CDR3 in amino acids: CARTSGWTPSKSSYNEQFF. The CDR3 DNA follows: TGTGCCAGGACTAGCGGGTGGACTCCCTCAAAAAGCTCCTACAATGAGCAGTTCTTC.

The genes are TRBV5-4 and TRBJ2-5, with D perhaps TRBD2 (7 bases). This CDR3 region has 16 residues. The V gene's germline CDR1 is SGHNT and CDR2 YYREEE (reference sequence). Trimming took 3 bases from V and 4 from J, leaving 19 bases between them. Here the CDR3 reads CASSWGGRRRGETQYF. CDR3 DNA: TGTGCCAGCAGCTGGGGGGGCCGCCGTCGAGGAGAGACCCAGTACTTC.

This sequence joins TRBV16 and TRBJ1-6; D perhaps matches TRBD1 (6 bases). The germline V gene has CDR1 KGHSY and CDR2 FQNENV. Trimming cost V 1 base and J 6 bases, with 10 bases left between them. This CDR3 spans 15 amino acids. Here the CDR3 DNA reads TGTGCCAGCAGCCAATTCGCAGGGGCTAATTCACCCCTCCACTTT. The encoded protein is CASSQFAGANSPLHF.

This clone was seen only a few times. The chain joins TRBV7-9 to TRBJ2-1; no reliable D call. Germline CDR1 reads SEHNR; CDR2 reads FQNEAQ (reference sequence). The CDR3 runs to 12 residues. The V end lost 3 bases, the J end lost 6 bases, and 6 bases lay between the germline ends. This CDR3 is CASSFVSNEQFF. CDR3 nucleotides: TGTGCCAGCAGCTTTGTTAGCAATGAGCAGTTCTTC.